This T cell receptor (beta chain) came from a study of regulatory T cells in long-lasting Graves disease. Turning to the study itself: Disease was considered persistent Graves' disease after over 5 years of antithyroid drugs (with positive TSH receptor antibodies).

V dropped 6 bases and J dropped 3 bases, with 14 bases sitting between them. The germline CDR1 and CDR2 sequences are MNHNS and SASEGT. The CDR3 loop spans 14 amino acids. Time point indicated: persistent/refractory GD, antithyroid drugs over 5 years with positive TRAb. TCR sequences were obtained from RNA taken from PBMCs. The diagnosis of Graves' disease used American Thyroid Association guidelines. Both iRepertoire HTBI primers and Arm-PCR of CDR3 regions were used to build the TCR beta libraries. TCRdb reprocessed the multiplex PCR reads via MiXCR and lists one record per CDR3 protein. The repertoire holds 310,000 or so distinct CDR3 sequences, with roughly 21% as singletons.

The material sequenced was peripheral blood mononuclear cells (PBMCs), taken when the disease was refractory, from a patient treated with antithyroid drugs. This clonotype was sampled from a female donor with Graves disease. This chain joins TRBV6-1 and TRBJ1-2; D is unresolved. The CDR3 protein is CASSPSAAHYGYTF. CDR3 DNA: TGTGCCAGCAGCCCCTCGGCGGCCCACTATGGCTACACCTTC.